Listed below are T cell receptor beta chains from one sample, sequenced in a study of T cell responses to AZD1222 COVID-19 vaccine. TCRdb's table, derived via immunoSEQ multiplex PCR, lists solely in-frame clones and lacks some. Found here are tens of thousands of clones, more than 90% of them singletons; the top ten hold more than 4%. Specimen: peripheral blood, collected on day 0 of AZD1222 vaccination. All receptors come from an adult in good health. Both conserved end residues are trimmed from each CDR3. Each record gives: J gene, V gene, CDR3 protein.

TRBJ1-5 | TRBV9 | ASSVGTGNQPQH
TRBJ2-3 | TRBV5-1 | ASSLEPKPTDTQY
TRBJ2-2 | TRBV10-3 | AISESSGTSGTGELF
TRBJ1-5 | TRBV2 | ASSGDRGHNQPQH
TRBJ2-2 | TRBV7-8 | ATGKESTGELF
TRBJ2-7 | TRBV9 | ASSGGGTRTRSEQY
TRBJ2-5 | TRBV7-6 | ASSLFGQETQY
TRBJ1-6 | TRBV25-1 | ASSEQEQYSPLH
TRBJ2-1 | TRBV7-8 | ASSNPRSDEQF
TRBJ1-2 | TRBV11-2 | ASSPTGWDYT
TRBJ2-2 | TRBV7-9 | ASSFPMDRLNTGELF
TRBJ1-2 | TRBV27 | ASSFERGNYGYT
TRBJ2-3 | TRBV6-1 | ASSESGGKTDTQY
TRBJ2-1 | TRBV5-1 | ASSVRGTNEQF
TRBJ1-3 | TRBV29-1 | SGGDPAGGNTIY
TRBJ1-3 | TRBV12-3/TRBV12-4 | ASSFGNTIY
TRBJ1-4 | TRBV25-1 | ASSARQGVAEKLF
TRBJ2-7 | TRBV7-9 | ASSFGPFVGEQY
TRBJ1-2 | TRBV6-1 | ASSEEVRGDGYT
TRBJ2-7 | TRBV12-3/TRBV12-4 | ASSLSDEQY
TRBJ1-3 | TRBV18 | ASSRATAGNTIY
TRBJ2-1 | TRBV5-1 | ASSLWGSGASSYNEQF
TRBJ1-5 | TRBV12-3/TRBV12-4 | ASRTRDQPQH
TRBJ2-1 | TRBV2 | ASEGASGVYNEQF
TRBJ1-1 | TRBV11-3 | ASSLALNGNTEAF
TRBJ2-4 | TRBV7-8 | ASTKSRREGGNIQY
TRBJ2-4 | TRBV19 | ASRAGTAQNIQY
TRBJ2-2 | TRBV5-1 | ASSLRTLDTGELF
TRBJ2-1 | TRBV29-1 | SVIGRVGTNEQF
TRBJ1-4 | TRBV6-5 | ASTDATNEKLF
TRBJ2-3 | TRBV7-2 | ASTATDTQY
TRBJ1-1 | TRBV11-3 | ASSFGQGASEAF
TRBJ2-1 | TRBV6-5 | ASSYGESSYNEQF
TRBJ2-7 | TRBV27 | ASSSNSRGYEQY
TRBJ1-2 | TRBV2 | ASSEGRNYGYT